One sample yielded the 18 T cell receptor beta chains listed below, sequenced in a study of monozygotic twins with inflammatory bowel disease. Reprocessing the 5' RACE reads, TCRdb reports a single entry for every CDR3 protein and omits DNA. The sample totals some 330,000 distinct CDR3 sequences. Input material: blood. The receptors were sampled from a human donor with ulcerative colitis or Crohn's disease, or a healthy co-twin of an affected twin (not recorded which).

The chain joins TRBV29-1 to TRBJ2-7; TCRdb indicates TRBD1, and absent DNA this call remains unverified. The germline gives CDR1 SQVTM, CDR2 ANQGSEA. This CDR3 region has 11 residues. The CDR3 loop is CSAGVGREQYF.

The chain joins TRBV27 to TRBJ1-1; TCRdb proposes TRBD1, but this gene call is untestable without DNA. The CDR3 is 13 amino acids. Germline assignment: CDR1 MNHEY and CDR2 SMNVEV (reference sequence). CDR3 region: CASSSGLRREAFF.

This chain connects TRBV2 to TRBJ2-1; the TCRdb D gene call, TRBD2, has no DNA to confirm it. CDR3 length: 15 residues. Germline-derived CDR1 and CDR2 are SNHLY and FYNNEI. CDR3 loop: CASSALGLAGSEQFF.

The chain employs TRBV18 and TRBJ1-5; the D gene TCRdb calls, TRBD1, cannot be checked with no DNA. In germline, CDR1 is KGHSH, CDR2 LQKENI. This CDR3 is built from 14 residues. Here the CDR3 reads CASSRNRENQPQHF. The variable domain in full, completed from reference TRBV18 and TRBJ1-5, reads NAGVMQNPRHLVRRRGQEARLRCSPMKGHSHVYWYRQLPEEGLKFMVYLQKENIIDESGMPKERFSAEFPKEGPSILRIQQVVRGDSAAYFCASSRNRENQPQHFGDGTRLSIL.

This chain's CDR3 is CASSSERGVDTQYF. The rearrangement links TRBV27 to TRBJ2-3; TCRdb selects TRBD2, and the lack of DNA leaves this call unchecked. CDR1 and CDR2 from the germline V gene are MNHEY and SMNVEV (reference sequence). The CDR3 is made up of 14 amino acids.

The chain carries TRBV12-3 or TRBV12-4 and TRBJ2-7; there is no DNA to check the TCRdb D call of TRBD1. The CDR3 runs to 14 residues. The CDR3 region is CASSRGQEAYEQYF.

The CDR3 is CASSPGGRYNEQYF. The chain employs TRBV6-1 and TRBJ2-7. Germline CDR1 and CDR2: MNHNS and SASEGT. The CDR3 length is 14 residues.

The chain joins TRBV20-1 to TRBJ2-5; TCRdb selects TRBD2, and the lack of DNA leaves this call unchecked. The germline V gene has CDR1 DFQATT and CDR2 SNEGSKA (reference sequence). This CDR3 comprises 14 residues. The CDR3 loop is CSAHGLAGRETQYF.

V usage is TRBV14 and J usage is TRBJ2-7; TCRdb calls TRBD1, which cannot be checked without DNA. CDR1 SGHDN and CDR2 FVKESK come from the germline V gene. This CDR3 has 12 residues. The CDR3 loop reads CASSPNRDQAYF. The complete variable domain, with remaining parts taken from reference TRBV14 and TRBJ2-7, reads EAGVTQFPSHSVIEKGQTVTLRCDPISGHDNLYWYRRVMGKEIKFLLHFVKESKQDESGMPNNRFLAERTGGTYSTLKVQPAELEDSGVYFCASSPNRDQAYFGPGTRLTVT.

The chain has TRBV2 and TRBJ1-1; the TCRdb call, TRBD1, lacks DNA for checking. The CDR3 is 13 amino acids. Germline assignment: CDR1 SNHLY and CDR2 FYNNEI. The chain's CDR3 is CASSNRGHTEAFF.

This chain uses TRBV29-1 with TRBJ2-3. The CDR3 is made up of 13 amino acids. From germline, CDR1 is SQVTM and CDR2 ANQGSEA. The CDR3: CSVAGGMTDTQYF.

CDR3 loop: CAISGQRETQYF. The gene calls are TRBV10-3 and TRBJ2-5; lacking DNA, the TRBD1 call made by TCRdb goes unchecked. Germline CDR1 is ENHRY and CDR2 is SYGVKD. The CDR3 consists of 12 residues.

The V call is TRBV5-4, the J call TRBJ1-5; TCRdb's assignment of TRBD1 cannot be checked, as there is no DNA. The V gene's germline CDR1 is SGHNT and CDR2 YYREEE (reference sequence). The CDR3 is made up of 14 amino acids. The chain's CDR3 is CASSNGQGGQPQHF.

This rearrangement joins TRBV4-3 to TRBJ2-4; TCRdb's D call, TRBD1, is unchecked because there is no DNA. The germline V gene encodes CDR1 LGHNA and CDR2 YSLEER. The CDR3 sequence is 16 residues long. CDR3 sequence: CASSQGGTGAKNIQYF.

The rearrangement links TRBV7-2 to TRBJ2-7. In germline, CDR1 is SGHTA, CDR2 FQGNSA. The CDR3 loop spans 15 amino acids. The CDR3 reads CASSLDQMSTYEQYF.

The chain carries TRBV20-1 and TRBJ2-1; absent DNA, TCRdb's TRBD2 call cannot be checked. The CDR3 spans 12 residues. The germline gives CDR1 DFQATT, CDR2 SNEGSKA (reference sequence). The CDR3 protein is CSAGSGGYEQFF.

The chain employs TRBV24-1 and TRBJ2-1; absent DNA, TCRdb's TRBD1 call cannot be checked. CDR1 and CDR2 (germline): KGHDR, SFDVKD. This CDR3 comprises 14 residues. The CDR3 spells CATKGRAGQVEQFF.

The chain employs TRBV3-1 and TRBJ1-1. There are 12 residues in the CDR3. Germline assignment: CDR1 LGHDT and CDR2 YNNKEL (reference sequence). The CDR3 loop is CASHNGLTEAFF.